This T cell receptor beta chain was sequenced in a study of T cells in Graves' hyperthyroidism and ophthalmopathy. Between the trimmed V and J ends, which lost 2 bases and 7 bases, there was a span of 21 bases. Germline V gene sequence: CDR1 LNHDA, CDR2 SQIVND (reference sequence). The CDR3 runs 17 residues. This clonotype appeared many times. TCR beta CDR3 regions were amplified from RNA. TCR CDR3 underwent first-round RT-PCR with the HTBI primer set. In TCRdb, the multiplex PCR reads were re-called with MiXCR into one record per CDR3 protein. In the table there are roughly 250,000 distinct CDR3 sequences, about 15% of which are singletons.

The source of this sequence is a woman in her thirties or forties with Graves' hyperthyroidism that later progressed to Graves' ophthalmopathy. Material: blood. V is TRBV19 and J is TRBJ2-1; no reliable D call. The CDR3 nucleotides are TGTGCCAGTAGTATAAAAGGAAGTGGCGGCCACCTGAATGAGCAGTTCTTC. Its protein product is CASSIKGSGGHLNEQFF.